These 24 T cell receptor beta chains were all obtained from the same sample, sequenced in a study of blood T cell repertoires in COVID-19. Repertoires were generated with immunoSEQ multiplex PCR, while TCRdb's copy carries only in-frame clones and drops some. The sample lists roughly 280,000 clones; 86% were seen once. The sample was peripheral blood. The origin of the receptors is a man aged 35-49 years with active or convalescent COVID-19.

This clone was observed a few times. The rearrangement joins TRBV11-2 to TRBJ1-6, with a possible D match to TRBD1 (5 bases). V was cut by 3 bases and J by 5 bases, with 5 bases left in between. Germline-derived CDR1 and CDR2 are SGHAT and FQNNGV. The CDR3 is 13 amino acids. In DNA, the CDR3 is TGTGCCAGCAGCTTGACAGATAATTCACCCCTCCACTTT. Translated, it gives CASSLTDNSPLHF.

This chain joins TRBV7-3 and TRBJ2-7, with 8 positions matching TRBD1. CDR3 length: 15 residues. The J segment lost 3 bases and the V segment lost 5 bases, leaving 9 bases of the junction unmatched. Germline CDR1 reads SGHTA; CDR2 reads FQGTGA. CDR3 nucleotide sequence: TGTGCCAGCAGCCACCGATCAGGGGGCAACTACGAGCAGTACTTC. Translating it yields CASSHRSGGNYEQYF.

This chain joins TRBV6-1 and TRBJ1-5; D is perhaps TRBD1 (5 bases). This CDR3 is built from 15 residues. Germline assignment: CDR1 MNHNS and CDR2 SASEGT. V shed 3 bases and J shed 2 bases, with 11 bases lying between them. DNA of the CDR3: TGTGCCAGCAGTGAGCCCAGGGTGGGCAATCAGCCCCAGCATTTT. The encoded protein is CASSEPRVGNQPQHF.

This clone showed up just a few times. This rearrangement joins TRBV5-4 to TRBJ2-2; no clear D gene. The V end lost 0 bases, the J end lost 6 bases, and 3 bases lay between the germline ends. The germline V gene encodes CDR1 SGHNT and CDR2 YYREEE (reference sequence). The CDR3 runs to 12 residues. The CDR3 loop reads CASSLVSGELFF. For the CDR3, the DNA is TGTGCCAGCAGCTTGGTATCCGGGGAGCTGTTTTTT.

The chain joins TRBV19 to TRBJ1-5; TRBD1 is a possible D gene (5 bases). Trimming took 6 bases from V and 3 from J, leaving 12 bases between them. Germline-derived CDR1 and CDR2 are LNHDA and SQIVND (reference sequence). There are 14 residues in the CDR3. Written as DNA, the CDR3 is TGTGCCAGTAGGGCGGGACTCCTCAATCAGCCCCAGCATTTT. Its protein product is CASRAGLLNQPQHF.

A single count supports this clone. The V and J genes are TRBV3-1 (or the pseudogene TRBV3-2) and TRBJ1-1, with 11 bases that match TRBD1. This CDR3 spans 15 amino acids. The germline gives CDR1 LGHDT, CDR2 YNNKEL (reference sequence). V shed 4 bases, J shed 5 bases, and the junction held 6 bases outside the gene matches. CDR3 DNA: TGTGCCAGCAGCCCCAGGGACAGGGGGATTACTGAAGCTTTCTTT. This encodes CASSPRDRGITEAFF.

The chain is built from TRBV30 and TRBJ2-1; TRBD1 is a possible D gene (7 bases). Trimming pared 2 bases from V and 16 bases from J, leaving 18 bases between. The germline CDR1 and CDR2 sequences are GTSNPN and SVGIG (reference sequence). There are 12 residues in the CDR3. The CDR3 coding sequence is TGTGCCTGGAGTAACGACAGGGAGGAGGGCTTCTTC. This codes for CAWSNDREEGFF.

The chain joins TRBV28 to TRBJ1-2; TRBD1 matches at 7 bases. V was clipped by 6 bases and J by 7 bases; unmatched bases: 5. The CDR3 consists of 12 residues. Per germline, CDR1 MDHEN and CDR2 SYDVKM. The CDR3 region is CASRSDRVGYTF. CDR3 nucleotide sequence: TGTGCCAGCAGATCCGACAGGGTTGGCTACACCTTC.

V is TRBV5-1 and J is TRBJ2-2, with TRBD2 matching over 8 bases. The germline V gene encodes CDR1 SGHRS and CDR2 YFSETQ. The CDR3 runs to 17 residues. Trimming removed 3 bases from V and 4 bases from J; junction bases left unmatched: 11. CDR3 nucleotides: TGCGCCAGCAGCTCCCTGGGACTAGATCTGGGCACCGGGGAGCTGTTTTTT. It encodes CASSSLGLDLGTGELFF.

CDR3 in amino acids: CASSQHGRANQPQHF. DNA of the CDR3: TGTGCCAGCAGCCAACACGGGCGGGCAAATCAGCCCCAGCATTTT. The gene calls are TRBV3-1 (or the pseudogene TRBV3-2) and TRBJ1-5; D call uncertain. Trimming cost V 2 bases and J 4 bases, with 12 bases left between them. This CDR3 contains 15 residues. Germline CDR1 is LGHDT and CDR2 is YNNKEL (reference sequence).

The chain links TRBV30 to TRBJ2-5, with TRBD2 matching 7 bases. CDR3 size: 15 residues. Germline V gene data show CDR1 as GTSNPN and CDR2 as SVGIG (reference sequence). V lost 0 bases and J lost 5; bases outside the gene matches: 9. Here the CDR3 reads CAWSVRGRVLETQYF. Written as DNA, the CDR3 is TGTGCCTGGAGTGTGCGTGGGAGGGTTTTGGAGACCCAGTACTTC.

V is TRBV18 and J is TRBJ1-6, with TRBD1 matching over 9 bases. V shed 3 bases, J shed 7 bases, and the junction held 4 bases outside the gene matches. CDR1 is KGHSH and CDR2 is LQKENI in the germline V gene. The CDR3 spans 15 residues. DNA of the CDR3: TGTGCCAGCTCACCCGGACAGGGGATGAATTCACCCCTCCACTTT. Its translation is CASSPGQGMNSPLHF.

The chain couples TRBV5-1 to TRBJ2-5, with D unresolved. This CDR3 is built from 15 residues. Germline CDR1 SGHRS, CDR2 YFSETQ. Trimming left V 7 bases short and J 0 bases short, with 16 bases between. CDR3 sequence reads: CASLQRSEYQETQYF. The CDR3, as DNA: TGCGCCAGCCTACAAAGGAGCGAGTACCAAGAGACCCAGTACTTC.

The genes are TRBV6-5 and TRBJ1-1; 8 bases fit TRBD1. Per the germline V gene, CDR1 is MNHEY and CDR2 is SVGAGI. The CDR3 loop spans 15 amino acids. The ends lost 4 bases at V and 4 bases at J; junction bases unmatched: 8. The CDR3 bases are TGTGCCAGCAGTTTTAGTACAGGGGGGGGCACTGAAGCTTTCTTT. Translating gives CASSFSTGGGTEAFF.

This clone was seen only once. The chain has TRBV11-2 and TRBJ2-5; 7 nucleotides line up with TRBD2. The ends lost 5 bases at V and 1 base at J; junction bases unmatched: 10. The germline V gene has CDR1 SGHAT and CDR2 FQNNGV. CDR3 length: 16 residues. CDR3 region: CASSLSASGLQETQYF. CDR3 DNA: TGTGCCAGCAGCCTCTCGGCTAGCGGTCTCCAAGAGACCCAGTACTTC. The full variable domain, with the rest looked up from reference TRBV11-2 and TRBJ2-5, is EAGVAQSPRYKIIEKRQSVAFWCNPISGHATLYWYQQILGQGPKLLIQFQNNGVVDDSQLPKDRFSAERLKGVDSTLKIQPAKLEDSAVYLCASSLSASGLQETQYFGPGTRLLVL.

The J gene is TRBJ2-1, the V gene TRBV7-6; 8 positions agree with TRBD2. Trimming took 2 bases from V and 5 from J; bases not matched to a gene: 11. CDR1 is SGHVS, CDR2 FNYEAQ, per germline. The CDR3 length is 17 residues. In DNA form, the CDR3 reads TGTGCCAGCAGCTTATTAGGCCTAGCGGGCGGGAACAATGAGCAGTTCTTC. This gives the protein CASSLLGLAGGNNEQFF. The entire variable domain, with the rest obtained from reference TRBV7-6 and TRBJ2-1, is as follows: GAGVSQSPRYKVTKRGQDVALRCDPISGHVSLYWYRQALGQGPEFLTYFNYEAQQDKSGLPNDRFSAERPEGSISTLTIQRTEQRDSAMYRCASSLLGLAGGNNEQFFGPGTRLTVL.

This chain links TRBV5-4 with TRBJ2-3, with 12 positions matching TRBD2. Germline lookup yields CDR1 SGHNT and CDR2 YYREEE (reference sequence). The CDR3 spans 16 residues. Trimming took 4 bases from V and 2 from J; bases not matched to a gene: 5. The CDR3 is CASSRTSGTTTDTQYF. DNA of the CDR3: TGTGCCAGCAGCCGGACTAGCGGGACTACCACAGATACGCAGTATTTT.

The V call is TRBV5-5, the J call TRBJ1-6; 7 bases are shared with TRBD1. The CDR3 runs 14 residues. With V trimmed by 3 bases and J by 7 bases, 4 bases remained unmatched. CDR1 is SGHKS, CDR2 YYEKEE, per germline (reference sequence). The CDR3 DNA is TGTGCCAGCAGCTCCGGGACAGCCAATTCACCCCTCCACTTT. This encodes CASSSGTANSPLHF.

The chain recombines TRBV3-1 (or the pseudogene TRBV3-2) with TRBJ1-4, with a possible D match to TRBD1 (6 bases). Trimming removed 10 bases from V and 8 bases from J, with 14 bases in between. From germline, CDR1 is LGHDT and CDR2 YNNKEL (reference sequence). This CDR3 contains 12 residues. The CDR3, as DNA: TGTGCCACTACAGTTACAGGGGAAAAACTGTTTTTT. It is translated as CATTVTGEKLFF.

For the CDR3, the DNA is TGTGCCAGCAGTTCTGCAGGGGTAGGGGCCAACGTCCTGACTTTC. Translating it yields CASSSAGVGANVLTF. The chain joins TRBV28 to TRBJ2-6; possibly TRBD1 for D (6 bases). Trimming took 4 bases from V and 4 from J, leaving 11 bases between them. This CDR3 comprises 15 residues. CDR1 MDHEN and CDR2 SYDVKM come from the germline V gene.

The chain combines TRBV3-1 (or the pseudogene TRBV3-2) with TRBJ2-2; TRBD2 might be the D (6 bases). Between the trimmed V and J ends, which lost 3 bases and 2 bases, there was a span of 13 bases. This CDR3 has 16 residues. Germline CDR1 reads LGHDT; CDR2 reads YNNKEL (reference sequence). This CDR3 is CASSHGTDFNTGELFF. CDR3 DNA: TGTGCCAGCAGCCACGGGACTGACTTTAACACCGGGGAGCTGTTTTTT.

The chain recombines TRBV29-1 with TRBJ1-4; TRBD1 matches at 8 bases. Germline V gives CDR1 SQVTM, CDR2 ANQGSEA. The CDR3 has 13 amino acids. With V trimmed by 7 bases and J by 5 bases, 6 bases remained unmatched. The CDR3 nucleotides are TGCAGCGCCAGAGACAGGGGAAATGAAAAACTGTTTTTT. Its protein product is CSARDRGNEKLFF.

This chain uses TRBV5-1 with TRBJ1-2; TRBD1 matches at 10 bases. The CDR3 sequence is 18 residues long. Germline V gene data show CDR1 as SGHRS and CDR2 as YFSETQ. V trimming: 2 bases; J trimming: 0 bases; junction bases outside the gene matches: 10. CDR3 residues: CASSFPPTGGTANYGYTF. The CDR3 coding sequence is TGCGCCAGCAGCTTCCCACCGACAGGGGGCACAGCTAACTATGGCTACACCTTC.

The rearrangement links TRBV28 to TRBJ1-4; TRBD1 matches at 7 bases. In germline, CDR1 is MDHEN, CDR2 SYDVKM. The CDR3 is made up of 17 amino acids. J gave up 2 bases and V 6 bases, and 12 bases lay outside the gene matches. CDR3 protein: CASRLRQGLSTNEKLFF. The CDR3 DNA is TGTGCCAGCAGACTCCGACAGGGATTGTCGACTAATGAAAAACTGTTTTTT.